The clone carrying this TCR beta chain appeared a few times. The antigen remains unidentified. Cells defined as naive were viable CD3+CD4+ or CD3+CD8+ and CCR7+CD45RA+CD45RO-CD95-CD27+CD28+. Germline values: CDR1 LGHNA, CDR2 YNFKEQ. Deletions cut 4 bases from V and 0 bases from J, with 16 bases between. The CDR3 is 16 amino acids. This sample is part of a study of T cells after posttransplantation cyclophosphamide. Sequenced by immunoSEQ multiplex PCR; TCRdb stores in-frame clones only, minus some. The profile covers about 20,000 clones, with less than 99% appearing a single time and less than 0.2% taken by the ten largest. Notes on the study in general: Later post-transplant blood repertoires were often dominated by donor CD8+ memory clones.

The J gene is TRBJ2-7, the V gene TRBV4-2, with D possibly TRBD1 on 5 matching bases. This TCR came from a man between 40 and 49 years old in good health, CMV-negative, and a related stem cell transplant donor. The sample consisted of naive CD4+ T cells sorted from PBMCs. The CDR3 DNA is TGTGCCAGCAGCCCTGAGCCAGGGCAAAGCTCCTACGAGCAGTACTTC. It is translated as CASSPEPGQSSYEQYF.